This T cell receptor (beta chain) derives from a study of monozygotic twins with inflammatory bowel disease. General observations from the study: IBD-affected twins scored below their healthy co-twins in TCRbeta diversity (inverse Simpson).

Turning to this clonotype: Its antigen is unidentified.

UMIs incorporating a 6-nucleotide sample barcode were appended by means of template switching. Amplification of TCRalpha and TCRbeta cDNA involved two nested PCRs that ran for around 15 and 10 cycles. TCRdb reanalyzed the 5' RACE reads, giving one entry per CDR3 protein sequence and no DNA. The sample totals more than 95,000 distinct CDR3 sequences. Per germline, CDR1 DFQATT and CDR2 SNEGSKA (reference sequence). The CDR3 totals 11 residues. This chain joins TRBV20-1 and TRBJ2-5. What was sequenced was blood. This clonotype was obtained from a human donor with ulcerative colitis or Crohn's disease, or a healthy co-twin of an affected twin (not recorded which). Here the CDR3 reads CSAGQVETQYF.